This section outlines one TCR beta chain sequence together with its context. Its antigen is undetermined. The repertoire was sequenced with immunoSEQ multiplex PCR; TCRdb's copy has only in-frame clones and lacks some. Of 2 million to 3 million clones in the sample, roughly 93% were seen once. This specimen comes from a study of shared clonotypes between healthy human individuals. General observations from the study: Among a handful of donors, roughly 5% of naive CD4 clonotypes were found in common. Naive subsets, compared against memory subsets, generally had larger estimated richness values.

This clonotype was obtained from a man younger than 35 in good health. Some clones in this sample may be carry-over from other donors' samples. The sample consisted of naive CD4+ T cells from PBMCs. Subset here: CD45RA+ positively selected.

CDR3 DNA sequence: TGTGCCAGCAGCCCCCGGGGGGACGGATCCAAAAACATTCAGTACTTC. Translating it yields CASSPRGDGSKNIQYF. The chain carries TRBV11-2 and TRBJ2-4, with 7 bases matching TRBD2. Germline V gene data show CDR1 as SGHAT and CDR2 as FQNNGV. The J segment lost 2 bases and the V segment lost 5 bases, leaving 9 bases of the junction unmatched. This CDR3 has 16 residues. Variable domain in full (rest from reference TRBV11-2 and TRBJ2-4): EAGVAQSPRYKIIEKRQSVAFWCNPISGHATLYWYQQILGQGPKLLIQFQNNGVVDDSQLPKDRFSAERLKGVDSTLKIQPAKLEDSAVYLCASSPRGDGSKNIQYFGAGTRLSVL.